These T cell receptor beta chains were read from a single sample in a study of identical twins. TCRdb recomputed calls from the 5' RACE reads with MiXCR, one row per CDR3 protein. The table has hundreds of thousands of distinct CDR3 sequences, 6% to 8.5% seen once. A further study also used this sample, focusing on yellow fever vaccine responses in identical twins.

The sample comprised CD8+ T cells sorted from blood. These receptors came from a woman between 18 and 29 years old in good health. CDR3s leave out the opening cysteine and the closing phenylalanine or tryptophan.

>TRBV20-1|TRBJ1-1
SSDRVHTEAF
>TRBV12-5|TRBJ2-7
ASGLVLHEQY
>TRBV7-9|TRBJ2-1
AARPLNYNEQF
>TRBV2|TRBJ2-5
AILTRQETQY
>TRBV13|TRBJ2-3
ASSSTRGATDTQY
>TRBV12-3/TRBV12-4|TRBJ2-1
ASSDDGTPSSYNEQF
>TRBV7-9|TRBJ2-5
ASSFPGRRGETQY
>TRBV14|TRBJ2-7
ASSQVASGREQRTYEQY
>TRBV15|TRBJ2-7
ATSTDSPYEQY
>TRBV10-2|TRBJ2-2
ASSAVGNTGELF
>TRBV4-1|TRBJ2-7
ASSQDARYEQY
>TRBV5-4|TRBJ2-7
ASSLDPNYEQY
>TRBV29-1|TRBJ1-1
SVVAGGRTEAF
>TRBV6-5|TRBJ2-1
ASSLGLAGSSYNEQF
>TRBV2|TRBJ2-5
ASPLRGSYQETQY
>TRBV19|TRBJ2-1
ARRTGGASGEQF
>TRBV20-1|TRBJ2-1
SVGGYYNEQF
>TRBV28|TRBJ2-1
ASSSSYEQF
>TRBV27|TRBJ1-5
ASSLQGATNQPQH
>TRBV28|TRBJ2-1
ASSPGQGFQF
>TRBV4-1|TRBJ1-2
ASSQVGGVDYGYT
>TRBV12-3/TRBV12-4|TRBJ2-5
ASRLGTETQY
>TRBV20-1|TRBJ2-5
SARDTGGMETQY
>TRBV11-2|TRBJ2-1
ASSPLAGGPYNEQF
>TRBV9|TRBJ2-7
ASSPMARQGTYEQY
>TRBV7-8|TRBJ2-3
ASSITGWGNTDTQY
>TRBV7-9|TRBJ2-5
ASSTRDIPNPEETQY
>TRBV10-3|TRBJ2-1
AIRTSGGSNEQF
>TRBV13|TRBJ1-1
ASSPPGQGDYTEAF
>TRBV9|TRBJ2-7
ASSVAAASYEQY